This T cell receptor (beta chain) was sequenced in a study of blood T cells in healthy people across ages. Overall study findings and caveats: Both naive CD4+ cell counts and diversity were greater in long-lived donors than in aged donors. Nothing was known about donor CMV status, and this possibly confounded expanded clonotype changes. As age increased, TCR beta diversity per million T cells fell in a roughly linear fashion.

A J-beta primer mix and a sample-barcoded 5' primer were used in a second PCR of about 7 to 12 cycles. From the 5' RACE reads, TCRdb called clonotypes with MiXCR, one entry per CDR3 protein. The sample records about 1 million distinct CDR3 sequences, 35% to 55% being singletons. The CDR3 contains 15 residues. The germline V gene has CDR1 MGHDK and CDR2 SYGVNS. Trimming cost V 5 bases and J 3 bases; bases outside gene matches: 9. Concerning this clonotype: Its antigen is as yet unknown.

Donor samples were obtained from healthy Caucasian individuals from Russia, aged about 6 to 100. The chain is built from TRBV25-1 and TRBJ1-2, with TRBD1 matching over 7 bases. The receptor was derived from a woman in her sixties in good health. Sequencing used blood. The CDR3 DNA reads as TGTGCCAGCAGTCCAATGGACAGGACTTACTATGGCTACACCTTC. Translating gives CASSPMDRTYYGYTF.